This passage covers 13 T cell receptor beta chains from one sample sequenced in a study of shared clonotypes between healthy human individuals. TCRdb's table, derived via immunoSEQ multiplex PCR, lists solely in-frame clones and lacks some. The table lists about 610,000 clones, around 96% of them singletons. As defined, naive CD8 cells were CD45RO-negative and positively selected for CCR7, with terminally differentiated effector memory CD45RA+ cells excluded. Sequencing was done on a sample of naive CD8+ T cells sorted from blood. The receptors come from a woman in her 30s in good health.

This clone has only one observation. This sequence joins TRBV28 and TRBJ1-2, with a weak D call TRBD1 (5 bases). Trimming removed 5 bases from V and 1 base from J, with 8 bases in between. Looked up from germline, CDR1 is MDHEN and CDR2 is SYDVKM. The CDR3 has 13 amino acids. CDR3 loop: CASSQDNNYGYTF. For the CDR3, the DNA is TGTGCCAGCAGTCAGGACAATAACTATGGCTACACCTTC.

This clone was recorded only once. V is TRBV5-1 and J is TRBJ2-1, with 13 bases that match TRBD2. Looked up from germline, CDR1 is SGHRS and CDR2 is YFSETQ. Germline trimming cut 3 bases from V and 8 bases from J; bases unmatched to any gene: 2. This CDR3 has 14 amino acids. CDR3 DNA sequence: TGCGCCAGCAGCTGGACTAGCGGGAGCGATGAGCAGTTCTTC. Translating gives CASSWTSGSDEQFF.

The chain is built from TRBV19 and TRBJ1-1; D may be TRBD1 (6 bases). V lost 9 bases to trimming and J lost 2 bases, with 13 bases between them. The CDR3 is 13 amino acids. The V gene's germline CDR1 is LNHDA and CDR2 SQIVND (reference sequence). The CDR3 reads CASTLGTNTEAFF. CDR3 sequence (DNA): TGTGCCAGCACCCTTGGGACAAACACTGAAGCTTTCTTT.

The V call is TRBV10-1, the J call TRBJ2-7, with TRBD2 identical over 8 bases. The CDR3 covers 14 residues. Trimming took 3 bases from V and 3 from J; bases not matched to a gene: 4. Germline V CDR1 and CDR2: WNHNN, SYGVQD (reference sequence). This chain's CDR3 is CASSELAENYEQYF. In DNA, the CDR3 is TGCGCCAGCAGTGAACTAGCGGAGAACTACGAGCAGTACTTC.

The V and J genes are TRBV28 and TRBJ2-3; D is perhaps TRBD2 (5 bases). The V and J ends lost 5 bases and 2 bases respectively, with 14 bases between them. CDR3 length equals 15 residues. The germline V gene has CDR1 MDHEN and CDR2 SYDVKM. In DNA form, the CDR3 reads TGTGCCAGCAGTCCCCCAGGACTGAACACAGATACGCAGTATTTT. Its protein product is CASSPPGLNTDTQYF. Full variable domain (missing parts from reference TRBV28 and TRBJ2-3): DVKVTQSSRYLVKRTGEKVFLECVQDMDHENMFWYRQDPGLGLRLIYFSYDVKMKEKGDIPEGYSVSREKKERFSLILESASTNQTSMYLCASSPPGLNTDTQYFGPGTRLTVL.

CDR3 coding DNA: TGCGCTATAAGTGGGGCAGGGGCCAACGTCCTGACTTTC. It translates to CAISGAGANVLTF. This chain connects TRBV10-2 to TRBJ2-6; possible D gene TRBD1, 5 bases. Germline CDR1 and CDR2: WSHSY and SAAADI. The CDR3 length is 13 residues.

The chain has TRBV25-1 and TRBJ2-3, with TRBD2 as a possible D gene (6 bases). V dropped 0 bases and J dropped 9 bases, with 16 bases sitting between them. CDR3 size: 15 residues. CDR1 and CDR2 (germline): MGHDK, SYGVNS. CDR3 DNA sequence: TGTGCCAGCAGTGAATACGGCGGGATGGGGGAGACGCAGTATTTT. It codes for CASSEYGGMGETQYF.

The V call is TRBV28, the J call TRBJ2-6; D gene unclear. In germline, CDR1 is MDHEN, CDR2 SYDVKM. The CDR3 consists of 20 residues. V lost 1 base, J lost 3 bases, and 22 bases lay in between. The CDR3, as DNA: TGTGCCAGCAGTTTATACTCTCTGGGTGCGACGTTTGTTGGGGCCAACGTCCTGACTTTC. Amino acid sequence: CASSLYSLGATFVGANVLTF.

V gene TRBV19 combines with J gene TRBJ2-1; the match to TRBD2 covers 16 bases. The CDR3 consists of 15 residues. Germline CDR1 is LNHDA and CDR2 is SQIVND (reference sequence). V was clipped by 7 bases and J by 9 bases; unmatched bases: 6. CDR3 nucleotides: TGTGCCAGTACACCGGGACTAGCGGGAGGGGGTGAGCAGTTCTTC. Translation gives CASTPGLAGGGEQFF.

A note on this clone: Other DNA sequences in the sample encode the same CDR3. CDR3 DNA: TGTGCCAGCAGTTTAGCGGGGAACACTGAAGCTTTCTTT. Its translation: CASSLAGNTEAFF. V and J are TRBV28 and TRBJ1-1, with unresolved D. The germline CDR1 and CDR2 sequences are MDHEN and SYDVKM. This CDR3 is built from 13 residues. Trimming cost V 2 bases and J 1 base, with 5 bases left between them.

The chain combines TRBV27 with TRBJ2-3, with 12 bases identical to TRBD2. V lost 4 bases and J lost 0; bases outside the gene matches: 8. CDR1 is MNHEY and CDR2 is SMNVEV in the germline V gene (reference sequence). There are 18 residues in the CDR3. The CDR3 here is CASSWTSGTPPSTDTQYF. The DNA of the CDR3 is TGTGCCAGCAGTTGGACTAGCGGGACCCCCCCTAGCACAGATACGCAGTATTTT.

V usage is TRBV7-8 and J usage is TRBJ2-2, with 13 bases identical to TRBD2. The CDR3 sequence is 16 residues long. Trimming took 5 bases from V and 5 from J; bases not matched to a gene: 5. Germline V gives CDR1 SGHVS, CDR2 FQNEAQ. CDR3 amino acids: CASSPGLAGVTGELFF. CDR3 nucleotide sequence: TGTGCCAGCAGCCCCGGACTAGCGGGAGTTACCGGGGAGCTGTTTTTT.

CDR3 nucleotides: TGCGCCAGCAGTGACCGGCCAAATGAGCAGTTCTTC. It is translated as CASSDRPNEQFF. The rearrangement links TRBV10-1 to TRBJ2-1; D is undetermined. The CDR3 runs 12 residues. The germline V and J ends were trimmed by 3 bases and 7 bases, with 7 bases remaining between them. The germline gives CDR1 WNHNN, CDR2 SYGVQD (reference sequence).